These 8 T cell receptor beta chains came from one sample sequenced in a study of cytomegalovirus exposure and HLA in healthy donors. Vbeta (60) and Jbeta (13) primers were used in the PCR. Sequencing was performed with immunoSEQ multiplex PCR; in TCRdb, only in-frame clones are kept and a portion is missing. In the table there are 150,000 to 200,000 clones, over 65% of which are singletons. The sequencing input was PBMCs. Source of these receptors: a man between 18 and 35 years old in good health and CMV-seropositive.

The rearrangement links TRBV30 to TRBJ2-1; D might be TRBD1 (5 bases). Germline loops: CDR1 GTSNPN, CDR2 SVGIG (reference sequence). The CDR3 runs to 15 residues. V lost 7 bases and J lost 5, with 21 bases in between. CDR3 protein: CAFEKGIPGHNEQFF. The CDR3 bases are TGTGCCTTTGAGAAGGGGATCCCTGGTCACAATGAGCAGTTCTTC.

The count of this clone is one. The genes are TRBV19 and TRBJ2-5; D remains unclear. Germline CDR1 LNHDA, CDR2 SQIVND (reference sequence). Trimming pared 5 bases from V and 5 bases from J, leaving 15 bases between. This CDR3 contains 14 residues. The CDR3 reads CASSPDILLETQYF. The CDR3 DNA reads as TGTGCCAGTAGTCCTGACATTCTCCTGGAGACCCAGTACTTC.

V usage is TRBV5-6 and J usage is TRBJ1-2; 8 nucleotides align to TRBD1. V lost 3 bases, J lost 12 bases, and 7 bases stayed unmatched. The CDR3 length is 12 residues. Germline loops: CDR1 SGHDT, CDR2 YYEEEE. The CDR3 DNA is TGTGCCAGCAGCTCGAGGACAGGGAGCCACACCTTC. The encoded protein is CASSSRTGSHTF. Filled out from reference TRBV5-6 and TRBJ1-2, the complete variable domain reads DAGVTQSPTHLIKTRGQQVTLRCSPKSGHDTVSWYQQALGQGPQFIFQYYEEEERQRGNFPDRFSGHQFPNYSSELNVNALLLGDSALYLCASSSRTGSHTFGSGTRLTVV.

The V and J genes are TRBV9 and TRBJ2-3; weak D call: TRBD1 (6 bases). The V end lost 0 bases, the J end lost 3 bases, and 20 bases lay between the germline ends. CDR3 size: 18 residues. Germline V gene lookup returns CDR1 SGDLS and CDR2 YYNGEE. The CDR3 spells CASSVGFSGQRGTDTQYF. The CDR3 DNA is TGTGCCAGCAGCGTAGGATTTTCGGGACAAAGGGGGACAGATACGCAGTATTTT.

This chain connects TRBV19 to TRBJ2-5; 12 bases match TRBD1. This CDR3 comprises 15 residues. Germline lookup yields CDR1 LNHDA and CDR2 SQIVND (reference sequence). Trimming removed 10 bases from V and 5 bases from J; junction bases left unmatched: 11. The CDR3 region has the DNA TGTGCCACCCGAGGGGGGACAGGGGGCAAGGAGACCCAGTACTTC. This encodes CATRGGTGGKETQYF. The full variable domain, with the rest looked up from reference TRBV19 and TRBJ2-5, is DGGITQSPKYLFRKEGQNVTLSCEQNLNHDAMYWYRQDPGQGLRLIYYSQIVNDFQKGDIAEGYSVSREKKESFPLTVTSAQKNPTAFYLCATRGGTGGKETQYFGPGTRLLVL.

CDR3 sequence: CASSSAGDTQYF. In DNA form, the CDR3 reads TGTGCCAGCTCTTCAGCCGGGGATACGCAGTATTTT. This sequence joins TRBV2 and TRBJ2-3; D not resolved. Looked up from germline, CDR1 is SNHLY and CDR2 is FYNNEI. The CDR3 contains 12 residues. Trimming pared 8 bases from V and 6 bases from J, leaving 12 bases between.

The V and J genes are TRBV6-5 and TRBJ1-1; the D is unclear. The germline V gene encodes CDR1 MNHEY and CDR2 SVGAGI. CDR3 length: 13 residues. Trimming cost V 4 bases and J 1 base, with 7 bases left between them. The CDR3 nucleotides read TGTGCCAGCAGTTCGATCGGGAACACTGAAGCTTTCTTT. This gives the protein CASSSIGNTEAFF.

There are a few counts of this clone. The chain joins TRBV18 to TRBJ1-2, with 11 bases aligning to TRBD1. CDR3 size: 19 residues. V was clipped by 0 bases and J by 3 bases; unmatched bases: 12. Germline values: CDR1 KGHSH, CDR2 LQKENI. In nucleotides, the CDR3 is TGTGCCAGCTCACCACCATACCGGGACAGGGGGGCGCCGCACTATGGCTACACCTTC. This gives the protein CASSPPYRDRGAPHYGYTF.